A single sample gave rise to the 8 T cell receptor beta chains below, sequenced in a study of blood T cell repertoires in COVID-19. TCRdb's table, derived via immunoSEQ multiplex PCR, lists solely in-frame clones and lacks some. The table lists 100,000 to 150,000 clones, 65% to 85% of them singletons. Specimen: peripheral blood. Receptors were obtained from a man older than 75 with active or convalescent COVID-19.

The V gene is TRBV6-2 or TRBV6-3, the J gene TRBJ2-5; D is unclear. Trimming cost V 5 bases and J 0 bases, with 10 bases left between them. Germline V CDR1 and CDR2: MNHEY, SVGEGT. The CDR3 extends over 14 amino acids. The CDR3 DNA sequence: TGTGCCAGCAGTGGTCAGGCGTACCAAGAGACCCAGTACTTC. It translates to CASSGQAYQETQYF.

This clone was counted only a few times. This chain joins TRBV6-5 and TRBJ1-5, with no clear D. This CDR3 comprises 14 residues. Trimming cost V 6 bases and J 0 bases, with 9 bases left between them. Germline CDR1 and CDR2: MNHEY and SVGAGI. The CDR3 sequence is CASREANSNQPQHF. The DNA of the CDR3 is TGTGCCAGCAGGGAGGCTAATAGCAATCAGCCCCAGCATTTT.

A few counts support this clone. CDR3 protein: CASSSRQGWGYTF. The DNA of the CDR3 is TGTGCCAGCAGCTCCCGACAGGGATGGGGCTACACCTTC. The genes are TRBV11-1 and TRBJ1-2, with 7 nucleotides matching TRBD1. The CDR3 loop spans 13 amino acids. Trimming cost V 4 bases and J 8 bases; bases outside gene matches: 7. Germline V gene sequence: CDR1 SGHAT, CDR2 FQDESV (reference sequence).

The rearrangement uses TRBV7-2 and TRBJ1-6; tentative D call: TRBD1 (5 bases). In germline, CDR1 is SGHTA, CDR2 FQGNSA. V was cut by 3 bases and J by 6 bases, with 9 bases left in between. The CDR3 consists of 14 residues. For the CDR3, the DNA is TGTGCCAGCAGCTTGGGCAGGGTTAATTCACCCCTCCACTTT. This codes for CASSLGRVNSPLHF. Full variable domain (remainder filled in from reference TRBV7-2 and TRBJ1-6): GAGVSQSPSNKVTEKGKDVELRCDPISGHTALYWYRQSLGQGLEFLIYFQGNSAPDKSGLPSDRFSAERTGGSVSTLTIQRTQQEDSAVYLCASSLGRVNSPLHFGNGTRLTVT.

This clone was seen just once. The chain uses TRBV7-3 and TRBJ2-5; 8 nucleotides line up with TRBD2. This CDR3 has 15 amino acids. After removal of 4 bases from V and 1 base from J, the junction contained 5 bases not matched to a gene. Germline V gives CDR1 SGHTA, CDR2 FQGTGA. CDR3 residues: CASSSHRGGQETQYF. The CDR3 DNA reads TGTGCCAGCAGCTCCCACCGGGGGGGCCAAGAGACCCAGTACTTC.

The chain carries TRBV6-5 and TRBJ2-5; 10 positions match TRBD2. V shed 8 bases and J 3 bases; nucleotides not matched to a gene: 0. The CDR3 loop spans 12 amino acids. Germline CDR1 and CDR2: MNHEY and SVGAGI. The CDR3: CASGTSEETQYF. The CDR3 region has the DNA TGTGCCAGCGGGACTAGCGAAGAGACCCAGTACTTC.

The gene calls are TRBV6-1 and TRBJ1-4; D uncertain. This CDR3 region has 15 residues. Looked up from germline, CDR1 is MNHNS and CDR2 is SASEGT. Trimming shortened V by 2 bases and J by 0 bases, and 7 bases separated the two germline ends. The CDR3 nucleotides read TGTGCCAGCAGTGAATTTAGTGCAACTAATGAAAAACTGTTTTTT. Translated, it gives CASSEFSATNEKLFF.

The V gene is TRBV28, the J gene TRBJ1-5, with 8 bases that match TRBD1. The germline gives CDR1 MDHEN, CDR2 SYDVKM. This CDR3 region has 16 residues. V lost 4 bases, J lost 4 bases, and 9 bases stayed unmatched. The CDR3 region has the DNA TGTGCCAGCAGTTCTCGGAGCAGGGGGCTGAATCAGCCCCAGCATTTT. This codes for CASSSRSRGLNQPQHF.